This T cell receptor (beta chain) was recorded in a study of T-cell memory formation after mild COVID-19. The table lists this clonotype with a few counts. Its antigen is not identified. Germline CDR1 is SGHRS and CDR2 is YFSETQ. This CDR3 region has 14 residues. The V segment lost 6 bases and the J segment 1 base; nucleotides outside the gene matches: 5. Study observations and caveats: Cross-reactive memory appears to have joined, as suggested by some responding clones showing up in pre-infection memory.

MiXCR was run by TCRdb on the 5' RACE reads, yielding one entry per CDR3 protein. In the table there are hundreds of thousands of distinct CDR3 sequences, around a sixth of which are singletons. The gene calls are TRBV5-1 and TRBJ2-3; 7 nucleotides line up with TRBD2. This receptor was obtained from a man younger than 35 who had mild COVID-19 (a few samples of this study predate the infection). Cell type and time point are not known. Material for sequencing was PBMCs or a T cell subset sorted from them (not recorded which). In DNA, the CDR3 is TGCGCCAGCACAAGGGGAGGGGGCACAGATACGCAGTATTTT. It translates to CASTRGGGTDTQYF.